The present T cell receptor (beta chain) was sequenced within a study of blood T cell repertoires in COVID-19. The ends were cut back, 3 bases at V and 2 bases at J, with 16 bases in the middle. CDR1 and CDR2 (germline): MDHEN, SYDVKM. The CDR3 consists of 16 residues. The sample holds a few counts of this clone. Original data processing: Cell counts per sample came from amplifying reference gene primers. Libraries were prepared by immunoSEQ multiplex PCR; TCRdb keeps only in-frame clonotypes and omits some of them. That table is the source of V, J and clone size, and D and trimming were worked out from the DNA. The sample lists over 70,000 clones, more than 75% occurring once.

This TCR was recovered from a man aged 55-75 years with COVID-19, enrolled during active disease. Sample: peripheral blood. The chain is built from TRBV28 and TRBJ1-2, with TRBD1 as a possible D gene (6 bases). The CDR3 DNA is TGTGCCAGCAGTTTGGGACCGGGACAAACCAACTATGGCTACACCTTC. It translates to CASSLGPGQTNYGYTF.